This TCR delta chain was observed in a study of γδ T cells in repeated Plasmodium falciparum infection. Across the whole study: Donors were malaria-exposed Malian children or age- and gender-matched Australian children.

This clone was counted a few times. Since a far larger clone is one base different, this is likely a read error. This specimen includes other DNA sequences encoding the same CDR3. Bulk repertoires came from Vgamma9/Vdelta2+ or Vdelta2-negative gammadelta T cells flow-sorted from PBMC. The CDR3 is 18 amino acids. The germline V gene encodes CDR1 GEAIGNYY and CDR2 EKD. TCRdb re-called the multiplex PCR reads using CATT. The table shows 70,000 to 95,000 delta-chain clones, with 1.4% occurring only once. The chain carries TRDV2 and TRDJ3; 12 bases are a match to TRDD3. The receptor's source is a pool of human donors (malaria-infected and uninfected, not separated). The sequenced material came from gamma-delta T cells from blood. The CDR3 is CACDTLGDTPWDTRQMFF. The CDR3 coding sequence is TGTGCCTGCGACACGCTGGGGGATACGCCCTGGGACACCCGACAGATGTTTTTC.